The 19 T cell receptor beta chains presented below share a single source sample, sequenced in a study of blood T cell repertoires in COVID-19. Generated by immunoSEQ multiplex PCR, the TCRdb table keeps only in-frame clones and is missing some. The top ten hold around 5.2% of the sample, which has around 200,000 clones, 70% to 90% seen once. The sequencing sample was made of peripheral blood. The receptor set was obtained from a woman of 80 years or more with acute or convalescent COVID-19.

The chain uses TRBV19 and TRBJ2-7, with 7 bases aligning to TRBD1. Germline values: CDR1 LNHDA, CDR2 SQIVND (reference sequence). The CDR3 has 14 amino acids. V shed 4 bases, J shed 1 base, and the junction held 4 bases outside the gene matches. The CDR3: CASSRDSSSYEQYF. CDR3 DNA: TGTGCCAGTAGTAGGGACAGTTCTTCCTACGAGCAGTACTTC.

This clone was detected a few times. The chain uses TRBV18 and TRBJ1-2; TRBD1 is a possible D gene (6 bases). The CDR3 spans 14 residues. Trimming removed 4 bases from V and 1 base from J, with 10 bases in between. The germline V gene has CDR1 KGHSH and CDR2 LQKENI. CDR3 nucleotide sequence: TGTGCCAGCTCACTCTCGGACAGTAACTATGGCTACACCTTC. Translated, it gives CASSLSDSNYGYTF.

The CDR3 DNA reads as TGTGCCTGGAGTCGAGGGCAGCGAGAAGCTTTCTTT. It specifies CAWSRGQREAFF. The gene calls are TRBV30 and TRBJ1-1; D gene ambiguous. Germline assignment: CDR1 GTSNPN and CDR2 SVGIG (reference sequence). The V and J ends lost 2 bases and 8 bases respectively, with 12 bases between them. The CDR3 covers 12 residues.

For this clone: Other nucleotide sequences from this sample produce the same CDR3. CDR3 DNA sequence: TGTGCCAGCAGTTACCCTGGACAGGGAGAGACCCAGTACTTC. It is translated as CASSYPGQGETQYF. The gene calls are TRBV6-6 and TRBJ2-5; 8 nucleotides align to TRBD1. In germline, CDR1 is MNHNY, CDR2 SVGAGI (reference sequence). CDR3 length equals 14 residues. V was clipped by 2 bases and J by 4 bases; unmatched bases: 3.

The V and J genes are TRBV9 and TRBJ2-3; the match to TRBD2 covers 7 bases. Per the germline V gene, CDR1 is SGDLS and CDR2 is YYNGEE. Germline trimming cut 0 bases from V and 5 bases from J; bases unmatched to any gene: 9. CDR3 size: 16 residues. The CDR3 sequence is CASSVGSGSNVDTQYF. In DNA, the CDR3 is TGTGCCAGCAGCGTAGGTAGCGGGTCAAATGTAGATACGCAGTATTTT.

The CDR3 loop is CASSLGGRVNTEAFF. CDR3 DNA: TGTGCCAGCAGCTTAGGGGGCAGGGTGAACACTGAAGCTTTCTTT. The chain recombines TRBV11-3 with TRBJ1-1; a weak D match, TRBD1 (5 bases). This CDR3 comprises 15 residues. Trimming cost V 1 base and J 0 bases, with 9 bases left between them. CDR1 and CDR2 (germline): SGHNT, YENEEA.

The chain is built from TRBV28 and TRBJ1-2; 9 nucleotides align to TRBD1. This CDR3 contains 14 residues. Looked up from germline, CDR1 is MDHEN and CDR2 is SYDVKM. V shed 5 bases and J 5 bases; nucleotides not matched to a gene: 6. CDR3 loop: CASSTTGGLYGYTF. For the CDR3, the DNA is TGTGCCAGCAGTACGACAGGGGGTCTTTATGGCTACACCTTC.

The rearrangement uses TRBV19 and TRBJ2-7; 8 bases line up with TRBD2. The CDR3 totals 15 residues. Germline CDR1 reads LNHDA; CDR2 reads SQIVND (reference sequence). V was pared by 2 bases and J by 4 bases, with 7 bases of the junction left unmatched. This chain's CDR3 is CASSILGGRLYEQYF. For the CDR3, the DNA is TGTGCCAGTAGTATACTCGGCGGGAGGCTGTACGAGCAGTACTTC.

The chain is built from TRBV5-1 and TRBJ1-1, with TRBD1 matching 7 bases. Germline CDR1 is SGHRS and CDR2 is YFSETQ. V dropped 3 bases and J dropped 2; count of bases not matched to a gene: 7. The CDR3 has 15 amino acids. The chain's CDR3 is CASSSPGTVNTEAFF. Written as DNA, the CDR3 is TGCGCCAGCAGCTCTCCCGGGACAGTAAACACTGAAGCTTTCTTT.

In DNA, the CDR3 is TGTGCCAGCAGCGCGGTTACTAGCTTGTACAATGAGCAGTTCTTC. Protein product: CASSAVTSLYNEQFF. The chain is built from TRBV9 and TRBJ2-1; maybe TRBD2 (6 bases). CDR3 length: 15 residues. CDR1 is SGDLS and CDR2 is YYNGEE in the germline V gene. Trimming left V 3 bases short and J 4 bases short, with 14 bases between.

The chain joins TRBV18 to TRBJ1-5; D uncertain. The CDR3 sequence is 13 residues long. From germline, CDR1 is KGHSH and CDR2 LQKENI. The V end lost 6 bases, the J end lost 0 bases, and 6 bases lay between the germline ends. The CDR3 region has the DNA TGTGCCAGCTCGGTAGATAGCAATCAGCCCCAGCATTTT. This gives the protein CASSVDSNQPQHF.

The chain links TRBV5-1 to TRBJ2-3; TRBD2 matches 10 bases. Germline V CDR1 and CDR2: SGHRS, YFSETQ. V lost 3 bases and J lost 2; bases outside the gene matches: 6. The CDR3 extends over 16 amino acids. CDR3 sequence (DNA): TGCGCCAGCAGCTCAGGGACTAGCGCAAACACAGATACGCAGTATTTT. Translation gives CASSSGTSANTDTQYF. Together with reference TRBV5-1 and TRBJ2-3, the CDR3 gives the full variable domain: KAGVTQTPRYLIKTRGQQVTLSCSPISGHRSVSWYQQTPGQGLQFLFEYFSETQRNKGNFPGRFSGRQFSNSRSEMNVSTLELGDSALYLCASSSGTSANTDTQYFGPGTRLTVL.

V gene TRBV15 combines with J gene TRBJ2-7, with a possible D match to TRBD2 (5 bases). V lost 5 bases to trimming and J lost 2 bases, with 10 bases between them. From germline, CDR1 is LNHNV and CDR2 YYDKDF (reference sequence). The CDR3 totals 13 residues. The CDR3 DNA follows: TGTGCCACCAGCGTCTTCGGGGCCTACGAGCAGTACTTC. It codes for CATSVFGAYEQYF.

The chain links TRBV7-2 to TRBJ1-1; 10 bases match TRBD1. This CDR3 is built from 14 residues. With 1 base clipped from V and 11 bases from J, the junction kept 7 bases outside the gene matches. The germline CDR1 and CDR2 sequences are SGHTA and FQGNSA. CDR3 coding DNA: TGTGCCAGCAGCTTAGGGACAGGGGGGATCGCGGCTTTCTTT. Translated: CASSLGTGGIAAFF.

The gene calls are TRBV6-2 or TRBV6-3 and TRBJ2-1; 11 positions match TRBD2. Germline values: CDR1 MNHEY, CDR2 SVGEGT. The ends lost 2 bases at V and 4 bases at J; junction bases unmatched: 7. CDR3 size: 17 residues. CDR3 in DNA: TGTGCCAGCAGTTACGGGCTAGCGGGAGGAGGGTACAATGAGCAGTTCTTC. It translates to CASSYGLAGGGYNEQFF.

CDR3 coding DNA: TGTGCCAGCAGCCACTCTCTAGCTTACAATGAGCAGTTCTTC. Translation: CASSHSLAYNEQFF. This chain connects TRBV7-9 to TRBJ2-1; perhaps TRBD2 as D (5 bases). V lost 5 bases and J 4 bases, leaving 12 bases between the germline ends. This CDR3 has 14 residues. Germline loops: CDR1 SEHNR, CDR2 FQNEAQ (reference sequence). The full variable domain, its missing parts supplied by reference TRBV7-9 and TRBJ2-1, is DTGVSQNPRHKITKRGQNVTFRCDPISEHNRLYWYRQTLGQGPEFLTYFQNEAQLEKSRLLSDRFSAERPKGSFSTLEIQRTEQGDSAMYLCASSHSLAYNEQFFGPGTRLTVL.

The chain couples TRBV5-1 to TRBJ2-1; TRBD2 matches 12 bases. Germline V gives CDR1 SGHRS, CDR2 YFSETQ. J gave up 1 base and V 4 bases, and 6 bases lay outside the gene matches. CDR3 size: 17 residues. The CDR3, as DNA: TGCGCCAGCAGCCCCCTCCTAGCGGGAGGGTCCTACAATGAGCAGTTCTTC. Translated: CASSPLLAGGSYNEQFF.

This rearrangement joins TRBV9 to TRBJ2-1; possibly TRBD1 for D (5 bases). The V gene's germline CDR1 is SGDLS and CDR2 YYNGEE. There are 14 residues in the CDR3. V was clipped by 2 bases and J by 6 bases, with 12 bases between them. The CDR3 nucleotides read TGTGCCAGCAGCGTTTTAGGGGTCCCCAATGAGCAGTTCTTC. This sequence encodes CASSVLGVPNEQFF.

The gene calls are TRBV9 and TRBJ1-5; no clear D. CDR3 length: 15 amino acids. V lost 2 bases to trimming and J lost 2 bases, with 11 bases between them. Germline CDR1 and CDR2: SGDLS and YYNGEE. The CDR3 DNA is TGTGCCAGCAGCGTCCGAGGTGGCGGCAATCAGCCCCAGCATTTT. Its protein product is CASSVRGGGNQPQHF.